This T cell receptor (beta chain) emerged from a study of T cell responses to AZD1222 COVID-19 vaccine. As to this clone: What it binds is not known.

Study-wide points: In all cases, repertoires were sampled only after the peak T cell response.

Measured with immunoSEQ multiplex PCR; TCRdb has only the in-frame clones, and not every one. Of 99,000 or so clones in the sample, approximately 89% are singletons; the top ten hold approximately 45%. The clonotype comes from an adult who received the AZD1222 COVID-19 vaccine. The material was peripheral blood, obtained 28 days after the second AZD1222 dose.

The CDR3 DNA is TGTGCCAGCAGCCAAGGTATTGGGACAGCCTACGAGCAGTACTTC. It encodes CASSQGIGTAYEQYF. The chain is built from TRBV3-1 (or the pseudogene TRBV3-2) and TRBJ2-7, with TRBD1 matching over 7 bases. Per germline, CDR1 LGHDT and CDR2 YNNKEL (reference sequence). The trim removed 1 base at V and 2 bases at J, leaving 5 bases unmatched. This CDR3 spans 15 amino acids.